The rows below give T cell receptor beta chains drawn from one sample of a study of blood T cell repertoires in COVID-19. Measured with immunoSEQ multiplex PCR; TCRdb has only the in-frame clones, and not every one. This table holds 200,000 to 250,000 clones, 82% found once. The sample taken for sequencing was peripheral blood. The source is a woman between 70 and 85 years old with COVID-19, enrolled during active disease. The CDR3 runs from the conserved cysteine through the conserved F or W. The D gene is left open where the match is weak. Clone size is stated in some rows and not others, as once, few, many or a class when expanded.

D gene: .
V gene: TRBV11-3
J gene: TRBJ1-6
clone size: .
CDR3 protein: CASSRSANSPLHF
CDR3 DNA: TGTGCCAGCAGCCGGAGCGCCAATTCACCCCTCCACTTT

D gene: TRBD2
V gene: TRBV2
J gene: TRBJ2-1
clone size: .
CDR3 protein: CASSVAGDNEQFF
CDR3 DNA: TGTGCCAGCAGTGTGGCGGGGGATAATGAGCAGTTCTTC

D gene: TRBD1
V gene: TRBV2
J gene: TRBJ2-3
clone size: .
CDR3 protein: CATSTGDNTDTQYF
CDR3 DNA: TGTGCCACCTCAACAGGGGACAACACAGATACGCAGTATTTT

D gene: .
V gene: TRBV2
J gene: TRBJ2-7
clone size: .
CDR3 protein: CASNRERDYEQYF
CDR3 DNA: TGTGCCAGCAACAGGGAGCGGGACTACGAGCAGTACTTC

D gene: TRBD2
V gene: TRBV2
J gene: TRBJ2-1
clone size: .
CDR3 protein: CASSTGGNEQFF
CDR3 DNA: TGTGCCAGCAGTACGGGAGGGAATGAGCAGTTCTTC

D gene: TRBD2
V gene: TRBV7-9
J gene: TRBJ2-1
clone size: .
CDR3 protein: CASQGLAMNNEQFF
CDR3 DNA: TGTGCCAGCCAAGGACTAGCGATGAACAATGAGCAGTTCTTC

D gene: .
V gene: TRBV28
J gene: TRBJ1-5
clone size: .
CDR3 protein: CASSYRGYQPQHF
CDR3 DNA: TGTGCCAGCAGCTATAGGGGATATCAGCCCCAGCATTTT

D gene: .
V gene: TRBV19
J gene: TRBJ1-2
clone size: .
CDR3 protein: CASSIRAGIGYGYTF
CDR3 DNA: TGTGCCAGTAGTATTCGGGCAGGGATAGGCTATGGCTACACCTTC

D gene: TRBD1
V gene: TRBV14
J gene: TRBJ2-7
clone size: .
CDR3 protein: CASSRNRDRSYEQYF
CDR3 DNA: TGTGCCAGCAGCCGAAACCGGGACAGATCCTACGAGCAGTACTTC

D gene: .
V gene: TRBV29-1
J gene: TRBJ2-2
clone size: few
CDR3 protein: CSVSPTSGDTGELFF
CDR3 DNA: TGCAGCGTCAGCCCAACTAGTGGAGACACCGGGGAGCTGTTTTTT

D gene: .
V gene: TRBV11-2
J gene: TRBJ1-6
clone size: .
CDR3 protein: CASRDWGGRVNNSPLHF
CDR3 DNA: TGTGCCAGCAGGGATTGGGGGGGGAGAGTGAATAATTCACCCCTCCACTTT

D gene: TRBD2
V gene: TRBV5-4
J gene: TRBJ2-5
clone size: .
CDR3 protein: CASSSARGVQETQYF
CDR3 DNA: TGTGCCAGCAGCTCCGCGCGGGGGGTCCAAGAGACCCAGTACTTC

D gene: TRBD2
V gene: TRBV7-2
J gene: TRBJ2-1
clone size: .
CDR3 protein: CASILLGGRAGDEQFF
CDR3 DNA: TGTGCCAGCATCTTACTTGGCGGGAGGGCCGGGGATGAGCAGTTCTTC

D gene: .
V gene: TRBV27
J gene: TRBJ1-2
clone size: .
CDR3 protein: CASTSTGLGYTF
CDR3 DNA: TGTGCCAGCACCTCAACAGGGCTGGGCTACACCTTC

D gene: .
V gene: TRBV5-5
J gene: TRBJ1-6
clone size: .
CDR3 protein: CASSLEGLPSSPLHF
CDR3 DNA: TGTGCCAGCAGCTTGGAGGGTCTCCCTAGCTCACCCCTCCACTTT

D gene: TRBD1
V gene: TRBV18
J gene: TRBJ2-7
clone size: .
CDR3 protein: CASSPRTGPYEQYF
CDR3 DNA: TGTGCCAGCTCACCACGGACAGGGCCCTACGAGCAGTACTTC

D gene: .
V gene: TRBV7-2
J gene: TRBJ1-5
clone size: .
CDR3 protein: CASSLSWWGQGGTNQPQHF
CDR3 DNA: TGTGCCAGCAGCTTAAGCTGGTGGGGCCAGGGTGGGACAAATCAGCCCCAGCATTTT

D gene: TRBD1
V gene: TRBV19
J gene: TRBJ1-2
clone size: .
CDR3 protein: CASRQGGLGGYTF
CDR3 DNA: TGTGCCAGTAGACAGGGGGGGCTTGGTGGCTACACCTTC

D gene: .
V gene: TRBV5-1
J gene: TRBJ1-3
clone size: .
CDR3 protein: CASSLEPRVAGNTIYF
CDR3 DNA: TGCGCCAGCAGCTTGGAACCCCGGGTCGCTGGAAACACCATATATTTT

D gene: .
V gene: TRBV18
J gene: TRBJ2-7
clone size: .
CDR3 protein: CASSGNGAYEQYF
CDR3 DNA: TGTGCCAGCTCAGGGAACGGGGCCTACGAGCAGTACTTC